The subject of this entry is one T cell receptor beta chain. The sample belongs to a study of blood T cell repertoires in COVID-19. Only in-frame clones appear in the TCRdb table, and some are missing; sequencing was by immunoSEQ multiplex PCR. The data contain about 160,000 clones, about 88% of them singletons. The CDR3 is 15 residues long. Germline V gene lookup returns CDR1 MNHEY and CDR2 SMNVEV (reference sequence). After removal of 5 bases from V and 8 bases from J, the junction contained 11 bases not matched to a gene. This sequence joins TRBV27 and TRBJ1-1, with 10 nucleotides matching TRBD1. This sequence was found in a man between 35 and 55 years old with acute or convalescent COVID-19. The sample comprised peripheral blood. CDR3 coding DNA: TGTGCCAGCAGTCGCCGGGACAGGGGATCGACCGAAGCTTTCTTT. This encodes CASSRRDRGSTEAFF.